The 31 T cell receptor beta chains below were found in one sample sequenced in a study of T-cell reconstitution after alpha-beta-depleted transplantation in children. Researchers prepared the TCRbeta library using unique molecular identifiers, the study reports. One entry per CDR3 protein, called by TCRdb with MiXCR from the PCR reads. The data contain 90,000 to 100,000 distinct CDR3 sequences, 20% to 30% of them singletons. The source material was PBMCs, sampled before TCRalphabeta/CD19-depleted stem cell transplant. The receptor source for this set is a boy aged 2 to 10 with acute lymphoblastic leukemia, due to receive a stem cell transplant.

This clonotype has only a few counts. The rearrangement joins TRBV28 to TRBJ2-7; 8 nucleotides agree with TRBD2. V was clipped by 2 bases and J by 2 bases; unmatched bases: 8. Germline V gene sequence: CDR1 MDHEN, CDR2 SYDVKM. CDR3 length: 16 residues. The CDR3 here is CASSLTSGGSPYEQYF. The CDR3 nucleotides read TGTGCCAGCAGTTTAACTAGCGGAGGGTCCCCCTACGAGCAGTACTTC.

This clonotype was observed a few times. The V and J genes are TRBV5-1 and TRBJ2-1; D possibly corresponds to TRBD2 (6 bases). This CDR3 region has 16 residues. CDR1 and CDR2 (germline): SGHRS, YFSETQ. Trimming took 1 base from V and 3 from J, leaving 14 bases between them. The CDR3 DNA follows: TGCGCCAGCAGCTTGACCCGGGGGTCCAACTACAATGAGCAGTTCTTC. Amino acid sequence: CASSLTRGSNYNEQFF.

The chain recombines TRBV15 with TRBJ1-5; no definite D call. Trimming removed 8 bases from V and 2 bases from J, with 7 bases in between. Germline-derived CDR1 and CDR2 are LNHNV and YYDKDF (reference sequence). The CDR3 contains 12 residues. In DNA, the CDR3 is TGTGCCACCTCGGAAGGCAATCAGCCCCAGCATTTT. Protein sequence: CATSEGNQPQHF.

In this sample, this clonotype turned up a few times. The CDR3 reads CASSEYVAGTVNTEAFF. The CDR3 bases are TGTGCCAGCAGCGAGTATGTCGCCGGGACAGTGAACACTGAAGCTTTCTTT. The rearrangement uses TRBV5-5 and TRBJ1-1; TRBD1 aligns across 7 bases. J was trimmed by 0 bases and V by 4 bases; bases with no gene match: 12. CDR1 is SGHKS, CDR2 YYEKEE, per germline (reference sequence). The CDR3 length is 17 residues.

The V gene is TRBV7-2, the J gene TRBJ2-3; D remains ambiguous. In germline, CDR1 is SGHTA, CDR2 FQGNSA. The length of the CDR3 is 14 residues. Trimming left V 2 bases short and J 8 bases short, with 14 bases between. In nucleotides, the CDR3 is TGTGCCAGCAGCTTACTGCTGACTGGTGTTACGCAGTATTTT. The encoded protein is CASSLLLTGVTQYF. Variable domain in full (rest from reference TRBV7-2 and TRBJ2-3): GAGVSQSPSNKVTEKGKDVELRCDPISGHTALYWYRQSLGQGLEFLIYFQGNSAPDKSGLPSDRFSAERTGGSVSTLTIQRTQQEDSAVYLCASSLLLTGVTQYFGPGTRLTVL.

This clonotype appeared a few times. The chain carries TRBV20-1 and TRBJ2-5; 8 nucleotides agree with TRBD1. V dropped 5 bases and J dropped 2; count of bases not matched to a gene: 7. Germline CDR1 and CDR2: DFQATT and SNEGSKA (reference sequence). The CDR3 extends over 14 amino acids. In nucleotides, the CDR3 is TGCAGTGCTGCCGGGACAGGACCTCAAGAGACCCAGTACTTC. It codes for CSAAGTGPQETQYF.

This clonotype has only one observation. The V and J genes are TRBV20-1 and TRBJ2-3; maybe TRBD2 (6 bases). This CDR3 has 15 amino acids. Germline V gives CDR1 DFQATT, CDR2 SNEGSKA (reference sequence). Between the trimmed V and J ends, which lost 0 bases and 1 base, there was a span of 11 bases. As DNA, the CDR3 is TGCAGTGCTAGAGATAGCGGAGCGGGCACAGATACGCAGTATTTT. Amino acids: CSARDSGAGTDTQYF.

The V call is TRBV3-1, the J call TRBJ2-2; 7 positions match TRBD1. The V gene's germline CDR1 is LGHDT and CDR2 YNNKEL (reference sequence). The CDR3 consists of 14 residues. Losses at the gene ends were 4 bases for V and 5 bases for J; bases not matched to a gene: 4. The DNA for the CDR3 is TGTGCCAGCAGCCGCCTGACAGGGACCGGGGAGCTGTTTTTT. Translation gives CASSRLTGTGELFF.

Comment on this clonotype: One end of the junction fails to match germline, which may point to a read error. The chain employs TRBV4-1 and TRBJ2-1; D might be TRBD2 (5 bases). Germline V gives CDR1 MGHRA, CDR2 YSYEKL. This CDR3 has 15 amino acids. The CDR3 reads CASSKEVLADNEQFF. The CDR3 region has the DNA TGCGCCAGCAGCAAAGAAGTCCTAGCCGACAATGAGCAGTTCTTC.

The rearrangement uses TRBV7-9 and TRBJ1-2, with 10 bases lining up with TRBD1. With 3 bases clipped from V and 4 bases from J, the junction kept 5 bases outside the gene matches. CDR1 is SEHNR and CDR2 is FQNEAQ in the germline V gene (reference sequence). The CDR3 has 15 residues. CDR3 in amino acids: CASSFLGTGVYGYTF. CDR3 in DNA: TGTGCCAGCAGCTTTTTAGGGACAGGGGTCTATGGCTACACCTTC.

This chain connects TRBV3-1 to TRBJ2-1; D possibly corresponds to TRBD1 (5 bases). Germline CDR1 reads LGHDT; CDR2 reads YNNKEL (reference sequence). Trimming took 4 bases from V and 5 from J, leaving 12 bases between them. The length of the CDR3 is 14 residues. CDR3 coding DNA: TGTGCCAGCAGCCGCCTGCAGGGAAACAATGAGCAGTTCTTC. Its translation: CASSRLQGNNEQFF.

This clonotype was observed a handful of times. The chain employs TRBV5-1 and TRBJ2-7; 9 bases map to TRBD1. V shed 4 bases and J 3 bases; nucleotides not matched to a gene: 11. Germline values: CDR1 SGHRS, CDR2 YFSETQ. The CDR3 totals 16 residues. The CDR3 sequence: CASSAAAGTGSYEQYF. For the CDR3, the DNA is TGCGCCAGCAGCGCCGCCGCCGGGACAGGGAGCTACGAGCAGTACTTC.

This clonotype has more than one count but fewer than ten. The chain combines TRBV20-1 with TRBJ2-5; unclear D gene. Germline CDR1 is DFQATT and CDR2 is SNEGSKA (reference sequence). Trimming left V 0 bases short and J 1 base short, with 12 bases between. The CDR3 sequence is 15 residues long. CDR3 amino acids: CSARDRGRPQETQYF. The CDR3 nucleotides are TGCAGTGCTAGAGATAGAGGCCGCCCCCAAGAGACCCAGTACTTC.

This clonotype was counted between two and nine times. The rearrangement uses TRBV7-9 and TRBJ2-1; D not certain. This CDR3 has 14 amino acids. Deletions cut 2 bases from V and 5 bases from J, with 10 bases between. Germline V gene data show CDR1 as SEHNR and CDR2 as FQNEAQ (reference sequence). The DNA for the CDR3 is TGTGCCAGCAGCTTAACCCAAGGGAACAATGAGCAGTTCTTC. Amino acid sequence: CASSLTQGNNEQFF.

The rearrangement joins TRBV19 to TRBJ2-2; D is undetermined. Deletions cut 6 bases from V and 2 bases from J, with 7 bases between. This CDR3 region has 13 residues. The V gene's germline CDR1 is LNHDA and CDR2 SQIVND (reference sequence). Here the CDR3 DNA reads TGTGCCAGTAGATACCCCAACACCGGGGAGCTGTTTTTT. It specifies CASRYPNTGELFF.

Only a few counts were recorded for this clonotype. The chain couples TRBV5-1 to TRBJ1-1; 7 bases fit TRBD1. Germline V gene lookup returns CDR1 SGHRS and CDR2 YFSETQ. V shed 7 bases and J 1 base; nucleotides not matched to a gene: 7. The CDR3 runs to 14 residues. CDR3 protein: CASQVSGGNTEAFF. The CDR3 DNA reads TGCGCCAGCCAAGTCTCAGGGGGGAACACTGAAGCTTTCTTT.

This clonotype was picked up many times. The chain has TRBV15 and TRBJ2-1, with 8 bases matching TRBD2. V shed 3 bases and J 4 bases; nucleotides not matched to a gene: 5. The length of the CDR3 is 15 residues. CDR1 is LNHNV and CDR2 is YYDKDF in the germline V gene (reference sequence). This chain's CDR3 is CATSRQGGGYNEQFF. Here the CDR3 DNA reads TGTGCCACCAGCAGGCAGGGCGGGGGGTACAATGAGCAGTTCTTC.

In DNA, the CDR3 is TGTGCCAGCAGTAAGGGTGACGGAGCTCACGAGCAGTACTTC. Its translation is CASSKGDGAHEQYF. The chain has TRBV6-4 and TRBJ2-7, with D unresolved. V was cut by 5 bases and J by 5 bases, with 16 bases left in between. CDR3 length: 14 residues. The germline gives CDR1 MRHNA, CDR2 SNTAGT.

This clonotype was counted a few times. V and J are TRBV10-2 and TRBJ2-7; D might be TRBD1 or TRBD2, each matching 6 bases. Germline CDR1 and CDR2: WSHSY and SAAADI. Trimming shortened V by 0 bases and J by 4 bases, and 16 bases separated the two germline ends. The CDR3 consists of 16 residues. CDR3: CASSESIRSGAYEQYF. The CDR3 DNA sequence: TGCGCCAGCAGTGAGTCGATACGGTCGGGGGCTTACGAGCAGTACTTC.

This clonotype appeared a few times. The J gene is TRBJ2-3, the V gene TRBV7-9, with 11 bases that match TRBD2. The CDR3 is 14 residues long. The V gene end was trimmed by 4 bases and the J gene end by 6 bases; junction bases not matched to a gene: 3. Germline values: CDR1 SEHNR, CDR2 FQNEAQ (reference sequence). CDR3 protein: CASSYRTSGDTQYF. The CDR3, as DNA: TGTGCCAGCAGCTACCGGACTAGCGGGGATACGCAGTATTTT.

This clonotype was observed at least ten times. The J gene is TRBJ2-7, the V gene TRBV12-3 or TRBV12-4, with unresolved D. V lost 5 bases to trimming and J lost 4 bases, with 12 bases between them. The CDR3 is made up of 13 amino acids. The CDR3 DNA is TGTGCCAGCAGTCCGCCTTCCGCGTACGAGCAGTACTTC. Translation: CASSPPSAYEQYF.

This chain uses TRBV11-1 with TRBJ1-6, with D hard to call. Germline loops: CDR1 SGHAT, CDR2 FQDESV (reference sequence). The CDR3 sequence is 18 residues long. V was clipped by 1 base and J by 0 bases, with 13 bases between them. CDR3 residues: CASSLGKIGSSYNSPLHF. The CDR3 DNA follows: TGTGCCAGCAGCTTAGGGAAGATTGGGAGCTCCTATAATTCACCCCTCCACTTT. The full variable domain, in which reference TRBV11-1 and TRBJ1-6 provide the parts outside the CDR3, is EAEVAQSPRYKITEKSQAVAFWCDPISGHATLYWYRQILGQGPELLVQFQDESVVDDSQLPKDRFSAERLKGVDSTLKIQPAELGDSAMYLCASSLGKIGSSYNSPLHFGNGTRLTVT.

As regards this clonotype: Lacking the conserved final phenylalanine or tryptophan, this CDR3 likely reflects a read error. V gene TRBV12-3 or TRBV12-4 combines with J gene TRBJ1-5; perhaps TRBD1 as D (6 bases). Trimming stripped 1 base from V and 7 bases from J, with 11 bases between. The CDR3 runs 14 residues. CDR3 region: CASSLGQGRQPQHL. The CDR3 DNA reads TGTGCCAGCAGTTTAGGCCAGGGGCGGCAGCCCCAGCATCTT.

The CDR3 protein is CASNQAPRPSGNTIYF. CDR3 in DNA: TGTGCCAGCAATCAAGCTCCACGGCCCTCTGGAAACACCATATATTTT. This chain joins TRBV28 and TRBJ1-3, with unresolved D. Germline V lookup: CDR1 MDHEN, CDR2 SYDVKM. This CDR3 is 16 amino acids long. Deletions cut 7 bases from V and 0 bases from J, with 16 bases between.

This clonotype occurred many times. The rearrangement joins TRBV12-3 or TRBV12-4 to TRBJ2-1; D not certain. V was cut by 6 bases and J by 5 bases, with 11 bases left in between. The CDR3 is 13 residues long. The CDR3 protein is CASSLSGNNEQFF. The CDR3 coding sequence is TGTGCCAGCAGCTTATCAGGAAACAATGAGCAGTTCTTC.

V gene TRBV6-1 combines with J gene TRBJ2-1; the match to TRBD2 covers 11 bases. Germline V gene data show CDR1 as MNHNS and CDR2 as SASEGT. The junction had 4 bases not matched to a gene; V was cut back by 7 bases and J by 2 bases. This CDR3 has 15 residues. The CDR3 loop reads CASTGTSGAYNEQFF. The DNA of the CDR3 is TGTGCCAGCACCGGGACTAGCGGAGCCTACAATGAGCAGTTCTTC.

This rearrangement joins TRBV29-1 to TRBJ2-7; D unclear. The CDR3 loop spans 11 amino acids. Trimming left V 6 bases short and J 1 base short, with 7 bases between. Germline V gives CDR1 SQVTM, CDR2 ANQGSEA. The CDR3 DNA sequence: TGCAGCGTGGGCCGGTCCTACGAGCAGTACTTC. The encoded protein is CSVGRSYEQYF.

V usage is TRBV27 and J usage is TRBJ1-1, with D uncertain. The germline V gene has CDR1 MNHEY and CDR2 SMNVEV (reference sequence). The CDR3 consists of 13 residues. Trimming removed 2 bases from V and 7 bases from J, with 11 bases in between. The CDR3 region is CASSLTDLGEAFF. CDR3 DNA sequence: TGTGCCAGCAGTTTAACTGACCTCGGTGAAGCTTTCTTT.

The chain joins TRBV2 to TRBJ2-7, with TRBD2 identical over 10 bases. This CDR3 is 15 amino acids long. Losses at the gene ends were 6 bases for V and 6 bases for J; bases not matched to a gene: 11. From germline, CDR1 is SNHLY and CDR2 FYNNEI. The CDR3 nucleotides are TGTGCCAGCAGCCAATCTAGCGGGAGCCGAATCGAGCAGTACTTC. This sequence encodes CASSQSSGSRIEQYF.

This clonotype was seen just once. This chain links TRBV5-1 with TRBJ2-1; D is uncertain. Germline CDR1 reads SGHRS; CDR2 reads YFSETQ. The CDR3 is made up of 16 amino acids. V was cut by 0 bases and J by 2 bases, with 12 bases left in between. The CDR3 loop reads CASSLEGLKTYNEQFF. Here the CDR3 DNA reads TGCGCCAGCAGCTTGGAGGGTCTCAAAACCTACAATGAGCAGTTCTTC.

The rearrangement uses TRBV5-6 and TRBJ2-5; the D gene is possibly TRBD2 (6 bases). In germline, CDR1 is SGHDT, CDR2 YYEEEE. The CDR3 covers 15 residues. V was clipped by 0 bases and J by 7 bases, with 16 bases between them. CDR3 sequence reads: CASSLERRGKRTQYF. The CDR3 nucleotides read TGTGCCAGCAGCTTGGAGAGGCGGGGAAAGAGGACCCAGTACTTC.